These 25 T cell receptor beta chains were sequenced from one sample in a study of T cell clones after liver transplantation. Measured with immunoSEQ multiplex PCR; TCRdb has only the in-frame clones, and not every one. Among more than 95,000 clones, about 81% were seen once, and the ten largest hold around 0.97%. Sequenced here: CD4+ T cells from blood, sampled before liver transplant. These receptors originate from a human donor who received a liver transplant.

CDR3 loop: CASSASFDPRDVPLHF. CDR3 nucleotides: TGTGCCAGCAGTGCAAGTTTTGACCCCAGAGACGTACCCCTCCACTTT. This chain uses TRBV6-1 with TRBJ1-6, with unresolved D. Germline V gene lookup returns CDR1 MNHNS and CDR2 SASEGT. The ends were cut back, 4 bases at V and 12 bases at J, with 22 bases in the middle. The CDR3 extends over 16 amino acids.

This sequence joins TRBV9 and TRBJ2-7; D is ambiguous. Trimming cost V 0 bases and J 3 bases, with 13 bases left between them. The CDR3 covers 15 residues. Germline CDR1 is SGDLS and CDR2 is YYNGEE. CDR3 region: CASSVGARSSYEQYF. CDR3 DNA sequence: TGTGCCAGCAGCGTAGGAGCCAGGTCAAGCTACGAGCAGTACTTC.

This chain links TRBV18 with TRBJ1-1; 7 nucleotides match TRBD1. Germline V gene data show CDR1 as KGHSH and CDR2 as LQKENI. The length of the CDR3 is 16 residues. The V and J ends lost 2 bases and 1 base, in that order; junction bases with no gene match: 7. CDR3 loop: CASSPGRQGRNTEAFF. The CDR3 DNA reads as TGTGCCAGCTCACCAGGTAGACAGGGAAGGAACACTGAAGCTTTCTTT.

The V call is TRBV27, the J call TRBJ2-1; D is undetermined. The CDR3 is 16 amino acids. Germline V CDR1 and CDR2: MNHEY, SMNVEV (reference sequence). Trimming left V 2 bases short and J 5 bases short, with 16 bases between. CDR3 DNA: TGTGCCAGCAGTTTAAGGTTGGATGGAAAGCACAATGAGCAGTTCTTC. Translating gives CASSLRLDGKHNEQFF.

The chain uses TRBV30 and TRBJ2-7, with D perhaps TRBD2 (6 bases). The CDR3 spans 14 residues. Germline CDR1 reads GTSNPN; CDR2 reads SVGIG (reference sequence). V was shortened by 4 bases and J by 4 bases, with 17 bases between the two germline ends. CDR3 protein: CAWKRREQPYEQYF. The DNA for the CDR3 is TGTGCCTGGAAGAGGAGGGAGCAACCGTACGAGCAGTACTTC.

This chain joins TRBV7-9 and TRBJ2-3, with no clear D. The CDR3 has 14 residues. V lost 1 base, J lost 2 bases, and 7 bases lay in between. CDR1 is SEHNR, CDR2 FQNEAQ, per germline (reference sequence). CDR3 loop: CASSLGGITDTQYF. The CDR3 DNA sequence: TGTGCCAGCAGCTTAGGTGGGATCACAGATACGCAGTATTTT.

The rearrangement joins TRBV5-1 to TRBJ2-3; 7 positions agree with TRBD2. With 2 bases clipped from V and 6 bases from J, the junction kept 6 bases outside the gene matches. The CDR3 is made up of 14 amino acids. Germline V CDR1 and CDR2: SGHRS, YFSETQ. The CDR3 DNA reads TGCGCCAGCAGCTTAGCGGGGCCGGGGGATACGCAGTATTTT. Its protein product is CASSLAGPGDTQYF.

The J gene is TRBJ2-1, the V gene TRBV7-3, with a possible D match to TRBD1 (5 bases). The CDR3 runs to 15 residues. CDR1 is SGHTA and CDR2 is FQGTGA in the germline V gene. Trimming shortened V by 4 bases and J by 4 bases, and 14 bases separated the two germline ends. In DNA, the CDR3 is TGTGCCAGCAGCTCGCAGGGTACCTTGTACAATGAGCAGTTCTTC. It translates to CASSSQGTLYNEQFF.

Only one count was recorded for this clone. The chain links TRBV19 to TRBJ1-1; D is undetermined. CDR1 and CDR2 (germline): LNHDA, SQIVND (reference sequence). This CDR3 comprises 11 residues. V was trimmed by 8 bases and J by 4 bases, leaving 8 bases between them. In DNA, the CDR3 is TGTGCCAGTCCCTCATTCACTGAAGCTTTCTTT. Protein product: CASPSFTEAFF.

The chain uses TRBV28 and TRBJ2-3, with D possibly matching TRBD1 (6 bases). The V gene's germline CDR1 is MDHEN and CDR2 SYDVKM. Trimming took off 6 bases at V and 5 bases at J, with 12 bases between the two ends. The CDR3 covers 13 residues. CDR3 amino acids: CASSSDRRDTQYF. For the CDR3, the DNA is TGTGCCAGCAGCTCCGACAGGCGAGATACGCAGTATTTT.

V gene TRBV11-2 combines with J gene TRBJ2-3; TRBD1 matches 8 bases. Germline V gene lookup returns CDR1 SGHAT and CDR2 FQNNGV. The CDR3 runs to 13 residues. V lost 1 base to trimming and J lost 9 bases; unmatched junction nucleotides: 3. CDR3 loop: CASSLVPGGTQYF. As DNA, the CDR3 is TGTGCCAGCAGCTTAGTCCCAGGGGGCACGCAGTATTTT. The whole variable domain, filled in from reference TRBV11-2 and TRBJ2-3, reads EAGVAQSPRYKIIEKRQSVAFWCNPISGHATLYWYQQILGQGPKLLIQFQNNGVVDDSQLPKDRFSAERLKGVDSTLKIQPAKLEDSAVYLCASSLVPGGTQYFGPGTRLTVL.

The chain has TRBV5-1 and TRBJ1-2; the D gene is possibly TRBD1 (5 bases). The length of the CDR3 is 16 residues. Germline V gene lookup returns CDR1 SGHRS and CDR2 YFSETQ. V was pared by 3 bases and J by 0 bases, with 15 bases between. In DNA, the CDR3 is TGCGCCAGCAGCTGGGGGGAGCATCCGACTAACTATGGCTACACCTTC. Its protein is CASSWGEHPTNYGYTF.

The V call is TRBV7-8, the J call TRBJ1-1; D possibly corresponds to TRBD1 (6 bases). This CDR3 is built from 14 residues. Looked up from germline, CDR1 is SGHVS and CDR2 is FQNEAQ. V lost 1 base to trimming and J lost 4 bases, with 10 bases between them. Here the CDR3 reads CASSLVRGATEAFF. The CDR3 nucleotides are TGTGCCAGCAGCTTAGTGAGGGGGGCCACTGAAGCTTTCTTT.

The chain carries TRBV5-8 and TRBJ1-1; D remains ambiguous. CDR1 is SGHTS, CDR2 YDEGEE, per germline. This CDR3 is 12 amino acids long. Trimming removed 3 bases at V and 1 base at J, with 4 bases between. The CDR3 DNA is TGTGCCAGCAGCTGGGCGAACACTGAAGCTTTCTTT. This sequence encodes CASSWANTEAFF.

The V and J genes are TRBV5-4 and TRBJ2-5; the D call may be TRBD1 or TRBD2 (5 bases each). CDR3 size: 13 residues. Germline lookup yields CDR1 SGHNT and CDR2 YYREEE (reference sequence). Trimming pared 5 bases from V and 5 bases from J, leaving 13 bases between. The CDR3, as DNA: TGTGCCAGCAGAGGGGAGTTCGTGGAGACCCAGTACTTC. This encodes CASRGEFVETQYF.

Here the CDR3 reads CASSSNRGRLANEKLFF. The CDR3 coding sequence is TGTGCCAGCAGCTCGAACAGGGGGCGCTTGGCTAATGAAAAACTGTTTTTT. The chain joins TRBV7-9 to TRBJ1-4; 9 bases map to TRBD1. Germline V gives CDR1 SEHNR, CDR2 FQNEAQ (reference sequence). The ends lost 4 bases at V and 3 bases at J; junction bases unmatched: 9. The CDR3 spans 17 residues.

The chain is built from TRBV5-4 and TRBJ2-1; either TRBD1 or TRBD2 may fit D (5 bases each). The CDR3 sequence is 15 residues long. Trimming left V 4 bases short and J 6 bases short, with 17 bases between. Germline V gene data show CDR1 as SGHNT and CDR2 as YYREEE (reference sequence). This CDR3 is CASSPLRGTVNEQFF. DNA of the CDR3: TGTGCCAGCAGCCCCCTTCGAGGGACGGTCAATGAGCAGTTCTTC.

This rearrangement joins TRBV28 to TRBJ1-5; 10 nucleotides line up with TRBD1. After removal of 11 bases from V and 9 bases from J, the junction contained 7 bases not matched to a gene. The CDR3 contains 12 residues. Per the germline V gene, CDR1 is MDHEN and CDR2 is SYDVKM. The CDR3 protein is CAHGTGARPQHF. CDR3 bases: TGTGCCCACGGGACAGGGGCGCGGCCCCAGCATTTT.

This chain's CDR3 is CATSRGTANTGELFF. Written as DNA, the CDR3 is TGTGCCACCAGCAGGGGGACGGCGAACACCGGGGAGCTGTTTTTT. The chain has TRBV15 and TRBJ2-2; perhaps D is TRBD1 or TRBD2 (5 bases each). Germline-derived CDR1 and CDR2 are LNHNV and YYDKDF (reference sequence). V lost 3 bases and J lost 0, with 8 bases in between. The CDR3 runs to 15 residues.

The chain uses TRBV14 and TRBJ2-7, with 8 nucleotides matching TRBD2. The V gene end was trimmed by 2 bases and the J gene end by 0 bases; junction bases not matched to a gene: 3. CDR1 is SGHDN and CDR2 is FVKESK in the germline V gene. This CDR3 contains 15 residues. This CDR3 reads CASSQFSGASYEQYF. CDR3 in DNA: TGTGCCAGCAGCCAATTTAGCGGGGCCTCCTACGAGCAGTACTTC.

The chain carries TRBV28 and TRBJ2-7, with D possibly being TRBD2 (7 bases). The germline CDR1 and CDR2 sequences are MDHEN and SYDVKM. CDR3 length: 14 residues. Trimming shortened V by 3 bases and J by 1 base, and 10 bases separated the two germline ends. The CDR3 is CASSFGGASYEQYF. Here the CDR3 DNA reads TGTGCCAGCAGTTTTGGGGGGGCTTCCTACGAGCAGTACTTC.

This rearrangement joins TRBV7-9 to TRBJ2-3; D might be TRBD2 (7 bases). Trimming shortened V by 1 base and J by 5 bases, and 16 bases separated the two germline ends. The CDR3 has 16 residues. CDR1 is SEHNR and CDR2 is FQNEAQ in the germline V gene (reference sequence). The CDR3, as DNA: TGTGCCAGCAGCTTAGGCGGGGGCCGAGGGGGAGATACGCAGTATTTT. Protein product: CASSLGGGRGGDTQYF. The variable domain in full, with the rest retrieved from reference TRBV7-9 and TRBJ2-3, is DTGVSQNPRHKITKRGQNVTFRCDPISEHNRLYWYRQTLGQGPEFLTYFQNEAQLEKSRLLSDRFSAERPKGSFSTLEIQRTEQGDSAMYLCASSLGGGRGGDTQYFGPGTRLTVL.

The chain combines TRBV12-5 with TRBJ1-1, with D possibly being TRBD1 (5 bases). The CDR3 extends over 15 amino acids. V was shortened by 2 bases and J by 2 bases, with 12 bases between the two germline ends. Germline V gene sequence: CDR1 LGHNT, CDR2 FRNRAP. CDR3: CASGLLSTGNTEAFF. The CDR3 DNA reads TGTGCTAGTGGTTTGTTAAGTACAGGAAACACTGAAGCTTTCTTT.

In its sample, this clone was seen once. This chain connects TRBV5-1 to TRBJ2-1; TRBD2 agrees at 8 bases. From germline, CDR1 is SGHRS and CDR2 YFSETQ. The CDR3 extends over 15 amino acids. The V segment lost 6 bases and the J segment 1 base; nucleotides outside the gene matches: 6. Here the CDR3 DNA reads TGCGCCAGCAAGGTGACTAGCGTTTCCTACAATGAGCAGTTCTTC. Encoded protein: CASKVTSVSYNEQFF.

The chain links TRBV2 to TRBJ1-3; 7 bases are shared with TRBD1. Per germline, CDR1 SNHLY and CDR2 FYNNEI. The trim removed 2 bases at V and 1 base at J, leaving 5 bases unmatched. The CDR3 has 16 residues. Written as DNA, the CDR3 is TGTGCCAGCAGTGAAACGACAGGGCTTTCTGGAAACACCATATATTTT. It yields the protein CASSETTGLSGNTIYF.